The present entry profiles one T cell receptor beta chain with its context. The specificity of this receptor is unknown. Base-call qualities are not available, and no considerably larger clone is one nucleotide away. The CDR3 regions of human TCRbeta chains were analyzed by immunosequencing. On the study's bioinformatics: Repertoire TCRs were checked for matches against a reference library of SARS-CoV-2-specific TCRs that had been generated using the MIRA antigen-specificity platform. Breadth meant the fraction of unique TCRs that were SARS-CoV-2-associated, whereas depth meant the fraction of total T cells that were SARS-CoV-2-associated. Using the MIRA data, every spike-specific TCR was mapped to the spike region that the TCR reacted to and assigned to either a CD4 or a CD8 class. Log10-transformed breadth and depth values were compared by one-way ANOVA with Sidak's multiple comparisons tests. Sourced from immuneACCESS, this table was stored by TCRdb with only in-frame sequences that have V and J called. A share of the clones is absent; for the studies checked, an unresolved V gene accounts for under half, and the remainder has no known explanation. V, J and clone size are those of that table, while D and trimming were read from the DNA. This sample comprises about 160,000 clones, approximately 94% of them detected only once. The ten biggest clones cover roughly 5.6% of the sample.

Its CDR3 holds 15 amino acids, cysteine through phenylalanine. The sequence is cut down to CDR3 DNA, 45 bases in frame from base 1. V is shortened by 0 bases, J by 3 bases, and the region joining them spans 13 bases. Per the germline V gene (reference sequence), SGHNT is the CDR1 and YYREEE is the CDR2. The data derive from a study of T cell responses to AZD1222 COVID-19 vaccine (TCRdb year 2021). Notes on the research overall: TCR sequencing was performed for about 250 trial participants, of whom about 200 were given two doses of AZD1222 and around 25 were given two doses of MenACWY control vaccine. Trial participants were enrolled by age into 18-55, 56-69 and 70-plus year subgroups, with around 150, 28 and 57 TCR-sequenced participants respectively.

This specimen's time point label, interpreted: about 28 days (+/-7) after the second vaccine dose. Because spike-specific TCR depth and breadth did not differ between the two schedules, AZD1222 recipients who got a second dose at roughly 4 weeks were pooled with those who got a second dose at roughly 12 weeks. Vaccinee samples were obtained from the UK trials COV001 and COV002, which included a single-blind randomized controlled phase 2/3 trial of AZD1222 (ChAdOx1 nCoV-19) in healthy adults. Trial participant PBMC samples were collected at day 0 and day 28 after the second dose for TCRbeta chain sequencing. The paper's findings and limits, for the study overall: After two AZD1222 doses, spike-specific TCR breadth and depth were significantly higher than at day 0 and than in MenACWY recipients. The vaccine-associated CD4 TCRs covered the entire spike protein, and the dominant responses fell in regions 160-218 and 743-854. Because no day 14 peak-response samples were available, the repertoires could be characterized only after the peak T cell response. Only a handful of AZD1222 recipients were SARS-CoV-2 seropositive at baseline, limiting conclusions about previously exposed vaccinees. Epitopes outside the regions mutated in the B.1.351 and B.1.1.7 variants were reportedly recognized by nearly half of the unique spike-specific TCRs. In the small 56-69-year group, the increase in depth fell short of significance, most likely because of low power. Participants were mostly white British and included more females than males, and it was suggested by the authors that clonal diversity may have been underestimated.

The receptor chain draws on TRBV5-4 and TRBJ2-7; TRBD2 is perhaps the D gene, given 6 matching bases. Sequenced here: peripheral blood, sampled 28 days after the second AZD1222 dose. This receptor was taken from an adult who received the AZD1222 COVID-19 vaccine. In nucleotide form, the sequence is TGTGCCAGCAGCTTGGGGCTAGCGTTAAGCTACGAGCAGTACTTC. Protein translation: CASSLGLALSYEQYF.